The 27 T cell receptor beta chains listed next were all sequenced from one sample in a study of T cell responses to AZD1222 COVID-19 vaccine. Assay: immunoSEQ multiplex PCR; the TCRdb copy retains only in-frame clones and omits some. In the table there are 110,000 to 150,000 clones, 92% of which are singletons. Specimen: peripheral blood, collected on day 0 of AZD1222 vaccination. These receptors were collected from an adult in good health.

The count of this clone is one. The chain uses TRBV11-1 and TRBJ2-5, with D tentatively TRBD1 (5 bases). Germline values: CDR1 SGHAT, CDR2 FQDESV (reference sequence). V was cut by 3 bases and J by 5 bases, with 19 bases left in between. This CDR3 spans 16 amino acids. The CDR3 region is CASSFTASWGKETQYF. CDR3 sequence (DNA): TGTGCCAGCAGCTTTACGGCTAGTTGGGGCAAGGAGACCCAGTACTTC.

The rearrangement joins TRBV24-1 to TRBJ1-2, with D perhaps matching TRBD1 (5 bases). CDR1 is KGHDR and CDR2 is SFDVKD in the germline V gene. The CDR3 runs 13 residues. With 8 bases removed from V and 8 bases from J, the gap between germline ends came to 17 bases. The chain's CDR3 is CATTAGFDSGYTF. CDR3 nucleotide sequence: TGTGCCACCACCGCAGGGTTCGACAGCGGCTACACCTTC.

The chain combines TRBV19 with TRBJ1-2; 7 bases map to TRBD1. The CDR3 consists of 14 residues. Per the germline V gene, CDR1 is LNHDA and CDR2 is SQIVND (reference sequence). V was pared by 6 bases and J by 2 bases, with 6 bases of the junction left unmatched. The CDR3 nucleotides are TGTGCCAGTAGCAGGGGGTCGGCAAACTATGGCTACACCTTC. Encoded protein: CASSRGSANYGYTF. Full variable domain (rest looked up from reference TRBV19 and TRBJ1-2): DGGITQSPKYLFRKEGQNVTLSCEQNLNHDAMYWYRQDPGQGLRLIYYSQIVNDFQKGDIAEGYSVSREKKESFPLTVTSAQKNPTAFYLCASSRGSANYGYTFGSGTRLTVV.

CDR3 amino acids: CASSYPAGRGTDTQYF. The CDR3 coding sequence is TGTGCCAGCAGCTACCCAGCCGGCAGGGGTACAGATACGCAGTATTTT. The V gene is TRBV7-2, the J gene TRBJ2-3; maybe TRBD1 (6 bases). The germline V and J ends were trimmed by 4 bases and 3 bases, with 17 bases remaining between them. This CDR3 has 16 amino acids. CDR1 and CDR2 (germline): SGHTA, FQGNSA.

The rearrangement uses TRBV7-9 and TRBJ2-6, with D maybe TRBD1 (6 bases). CDR1 is SEHNR, CDR2 FQNEAQ, per germline (reference sequence). V dropped 4 bases and J dropped 0 bases, with 7 bases sitting between them. CDR3 length: 15 residues. The CDR3 loop is CASSWTVSGANVLTF. In DNA form, the CDR3 reads TGTGCCAGCAGCTGGACAGTCTCTGGGGCCAACGTCCTGACTTTC. Filled out from reference TRBV7-9 and TRBJ2-6, the complete variable domain reads DTGVSQNPRHKITKRGQNVTFRCDPISEHNRLYWYRQTLGQGPEFLTYFQNEAQLEKSRLLSDRFSAERPKGSFSTLEIQRTEQGDSAMYLCASSWTVSGANVLTFGAGSRLTVL.

Comments on this clone: One end of the junction is discordant with germline, which a read error may explain. The rearrangement uses TRBV28 and TRBJ2-7; 11 bases are a match to TRBD1. The CDR3 is 17 residues long. The germline V gene encodes CDR1 MDHEN and CDR2 SYDVKM. Here the CDR3 DNA reads TGTGCCAGCAGCTTATGGGGGACCGGGACAGGGGGCTACGAGCAGTACTTC. As protein: CASSLWGTGTGGYEQYF.

The V call is TRBV5-1, the J call TRBJ1-1; D ambiguous. V lost 0 bases and J lost 7, with 10 bases in between. The germline CDR1 and CDR2 sequences are SGHRS and YFSETQ. The CDR3 length is 13 residues. CDR3: CASSLARPNEAFF. The CDR3 nucleotides read TGCGCCAGCAGCTTGGCTCGGCCGAATGAAGCTTTCTTT. The full variable domain, its missing parts supplied by reference TRBV5-1 and TRBJ1-1, is KAGVTQTPRYLIKTRGQQVTLSCSPISGHRSVSWYQQTPGQGLQFLFEYFSETQRNKGNFPGRFSGRQFSNSRSEMNVSTLELGDSALYLCASSLARPNEAFFGQGTRLTVV.

DNA of the CDR3: TGTGCCAGCTCACCGACGGACATGAGGCAGCCCCAGCATTTT. Amino acids: CASSPTDMRQPQHF. The chain joins TRBV18 to TRBJ1-5; the D gene is possibly TRBD1 (5 bases). Germline CDR1 and CDR2: KGHSH and LQKENI. Trimming shortened V by 3 bases and J by 7 bases, and 13 bases separated the two germline ends. The CDR3 spans 14 residues.

This clone was seen a single time. The V call is TRBV5-1, the J call TRBJ2-7; TRBD1 matches 8 bases. Germline CDR1 and CDR2: SGHRS and YFSETQ. J gave up 0 bases and V 1 base, and 0 bases lay outside the gene matches. The CDR3 spans 14 residues. The CDR3 region is CASSLQGASYEQYF. DNA for the CDR3: TGCGCCAGCAGCTTGCAGGGGGCCTCCTACGAGCAGTACTTC.

The CDR3, as DNA: TGTGCCAGCAGCCCTTACACCGGGACAGATGAAAAACTGTTTTTT. The encoded protein is CASSPYTGTDEKLFF. The rearrangement links TRBV7-9 to TRBJ1-4; 7 bases map to TRBD1. The V segment lost 5 bases and the J segment 6 bases; nucleotides outside the gene matches: 9. The CDR3 has 15 amino acids. Germline V gives CDR1 SEHNR, CDR2 FQNEAQ (reference sequence).

V and J are TRBV20-1 and TRBJ2-5; D is ambiguous. The CDR3 runs to 11 residues. Germline-derived CDR1 and CDR2 are DFQATT and SNEGSKA (reference sequence). The CDR3 DNA reads TGCAGCCCCTGGGCAGAAGAGACCCAGTACTTC. As protein: CSPWAEETQYF.

The V and J genes are TRBV6-5 and TRBJ1-3; weak D call: TRBD1 (6 bases). CDR3 length: 16 residues. Germline values: CDR1 MNHEY, CDR2 SVGAGI. V lost 2 bases and J lost 0, with 11 bases in between. This chain's CDR3 is CASSYDRTNSGNTIYF. The DNA for the CDR3 is TGTGCCAGCAGTTACGACAGGACCAACTCTGGAAACACCATATATTTT.

The chain is built from TRBV5-8 and TRBJ1-4, with D maybe TRBD1 (6 bases). The CDR3 runs 16 residues. V gave up 4 bases and J gave up 0 bases, with 13 bases separating them. Germline V gives CDR1 SGHTS, CDR2 YDEGEE. In nucleotides, the CDR3 is TGTGCCAGCAGCCTCTACAGGGCCGCAACTAATGAAAAACTGTTTTTT. This encodes CASSLYRAATNEKLFF. Full variable domain (rest looked up from reference TRBV5-8 and TRBJ1-4): EAGVTQSPTHLIKTRGQQATLRCSPISGHTSVYWYQQALGLGLQFLLWYDEGEERNRGNFPPRFSGRQFPNYSSELNVNALELEDSALYLCASSLYRAATNEKLFFGSGTQLSVL.

This clone was counted a single time. This sequence joins TRBV5-1 and TRBJ2-7, with 7 nucleotides matching TRBD1. The CDR3 has 15 residues. V lost 5 bases, J lost 5 bases, and 13 bases stayed unmatched. Germline CDR1 reads SGHRS; CDR2 reads YFSETQ. The CDR3 coding sequence is TGCGCCAGCAGTAACACTCTTGGGGACAGCGACGAGCAGTACTTC. Protein: CASSNTLGDSDEQYF.

V gene TRBV4-2 combines with J gene TRBJ2-1; D gene ambiguous. Germline values: CDR1 LGHNA, CDR2 YNFKEQ. The CDR3 consists of 14 residues. Trimming removed 0 bases from V and 9 bases from J, with 12 bases in between. The CDR3 loop reads CASSQDRSPGEQFF. The CDR3 region has the DNA TGTGCCAGCAGCCAAGATAGGTCTCCTGGTGAGCAGTTCTTC.

V gene TRBV15 combines with J gene TRBJ1-3; unclear D gene. Germline CDR1 is LNHNV and CDR2 is YYDKDF (reference sequence). CDR3 length equals 20 residues. V lost 3 bases to trimming and J lost 1 base, with 25 bases between them. Written as DNA, the CDR3 is TGTGCCACCAGCAGTCCGCTGGGAAGAGAGAAAGGGAAATCTGGAAACACCATATATTTT. This codes for CATSSPLGREKGKSGNTIYF.

The chain carries TRBV18 and TRBJ1-5, with D possibly matching TRBD1 (6 bases). CDR3 length: 14 residues. Germline CDR1 and CDR2: KGHSH and LQKENI. V was pared by 3 bases and J by 5 bases, with 11 bases between. The CDR3 here is CASSPGWGHQPQHF. The CDR3 DNA reads as TGTGCCAGCTCACCGGGTTGGGGGCATCAGCCCCAGCATTTT.

V and J are TRBV4-1 and TRBJ1-2; D call uncertain. CDR3 size: 15 residues. Trimming took off 0 bases at V and 10 bases at J, with 18 bases between the two ends. The germline CDR1 and CDR2 sequences are MGHRA and YSYEKL. The CDR3 is CASSQDSIGHSVYTF. CDR3 sequence (DNA): TGCGCCAGCAGCCAAGATTCAATAGGGCACTCGGTCTACACCTTC.

The chain carries TRBV28 and TRBJ1-3; D call uncertain. The germline V and J ends were trimmed by 7 bases and 0 bases, with 10 bases remaining between them. From germline, CDR1 is MDHEN and CDR2 SYDVKM. The CDR3 totals 14 residues. The CDR3 coding sequence is TGTGCCAGCAAAGTTCCAGGCTCTGGAAACACCATATATTTT. It yields the protein CASKVPGSGNTIYF.

The gene calls are TRBV16 and TRBJ1-6; D possibly corresponds to TRBD1 (5 bases). Trimming took 4 bases from V and 2 from J, leaving 12 bases between them. The CDR3 spans 16 residues. Germline lookup yields CDR1 KGHSY and CDR2 FQNENV. The CDR3 region has the DNA TGTGCCAGCAGCCGGGACCCTCGGCCCTATAATTCACCCCTCCACTTT. This codes for CASSRDPRPYNSPLHF.

The chain carries TRBV11-2 and TRBJ2-3, with D tentatively TRBD1 or TRBD2 (5 bases each). This CDR3 is built from 15 residues. The V end lost 3 bases, the J end lost 4 bases, and 14 bases lay between the germline ends. The germline V gene has CDR1 SGHAT and CDR2 FQNNGV. The CDR3 nucleotides are TGTGCCAGCAGCTTGCGAGGGGAAAGATCAGATACGCAGTATTTT. Translation: CASSLRGERSDTQYF. Based on the CDR3 plus reference TRBV11-2 and TRBJ2-3, the full variable domain is EAGVAQSPRYKIIEKRQSVAFWCNPISGHATLYWYQQILGQGPKLLIQFQNNGVVDDSQLPKDRFSAERLKGVDSTLKIQPAKLEDSAVYLCASSLRGERSDTQYFGPGTRLTVL.

As concerns this clone: This specimen includes other DNA sequences encoding the same CDR3. The genes are TRBV18 and TRBJ1-5; maybe TRBD1 (6 bases). V was trimmed by 3 bases and J by 4 bases, leaving 7 bases between them. In germline, CDR1 is KGHSH, CDR2 LQKENI. This CDR3 has 13 amino acids. The CDR3 region is CASSPGQNQPQHF. CDR3 in DNA: TGTGCCAGCTCACCCGGACAGAATCAGCCCCAGCATTTT.

The rearrangement uses TRBV7-9 and TRBJ1-6; 8 bases agree with TRBD1. From germline, CDR1 is SEHNR and CDR2 FQNEAQ (reference sequence). The CDR3 spans 16 residues. With 5 bases clipped from V and 6 bases from J, the junction kept 9 bases outside the gene matches. The CDR3 is CASSLRDRMFNSPLHF. The CDR3 DNA reads as TGTGCCAGCAGCCTCCGGGACAGGATGTTTAATTCACCCCTCCACTTT.

V is TRBV5-1 and J is TRBJ2-2, with no clear D. Trimming stripped 2 bases from V and 7 bases from J, with 12 bases between. CDR3 length: 14 residues. Germline CDR1 reads SGHRS; CDR2 reads YFSETQ. The CDR3 coding sequence is TGCGCCAGCAGCTTCACCCGGGTTAACGGGGAGCTGTTTTTT. Protein sequence: CASSFTRVNGELFF.

The chain uses TRBV7-2 and TRBJ2-2; TRBD1 might be the D (6 bases). Trimming shortened V by 10 bases and J by 3 bases, and 18 bases separated the two germline ends. The CDR3 runs 15 residues. Germline values: CDR1 SGHTA, CDR2 FQGNSA. The CDR3 bases are TGTGCCACTGCAGGGGACGGCGCGTACACCGGGGAGCTGTTTTTT. It specifies CATAGDGAYTGELFF.

The CDR3 protein is CASSLGGREKLFF. The CDR3, as DNA: TGTGCCAGCAGCTTGGGAGGGCGGGAAAAACTGTTTTTT. The chain recombines TRBV5-4 with TRBJ1-4; D is unclear. V lost 0 bases and J 8 bases, leaving 8 bases between the germline ends. Germline CDR1 reads SGHNT; CDR2 reads YYREEE (reference sequence). The CDR3 totals 13 residues.

The rearrangement links TRBV2 to TRBJ1-4; 7 bases align to TRBD1. This CDR3 has 15 residues. The V and J ends lost 4 bases and 8 bases, in that order; junction bases with no gene match: 10. Looked up from germline, CDR1 is SNHLY and CDR2 is FYNNEI. The chain's CDR3 is CASSVVDRVSEKLFF. The CDR3 nucleotides read TGTGCCAGCAGTGTGGTAGACAGGGTTAGCGAAAAACTGTTTTTT.